The rows below give T cell receptor beta chains drawn from one sample of a study of blood T cells in healthy people across ages. TCRdb reanalysed the 5' RACE reads using MiXCR and keeps one entry per CDR3 protein. Of about 1.1 million distinct CDR3 sequences detected, under 40% appear once; the ten largest clones hold under 15%. The sequenced sample was blood. Every receptor here comes from a man aged 18 to 30 in good health. The CDR3 runs from the conserved cysteine through the conserved F or W. Each record gives: CDR3 length, J gene, clone size, D gene, V gene, CDR3 DNA, CDR3 protein. The D gene is left open where the match is weak. Part of the rows lack a size; the others show once, few, many or a class for expanded clones.

CDR3 length: 15
J gene: TRBJ1-5
clone size: .
D gene: .
V gene: TRBV6-1
CDR3 DNA: TGTGCCAGCAGTGAAGGAAGGGACGGCAGTCAGCCCCGGCATTTT
CDR3 protein: CASSEGRDGSQPRHF

CDR3 length: 14
J gene: TRBJ1-4
clone size: few
D gene: .
V gene: TRBV25-1
CDR3 DNA: TGTGCCAGCAGTGAAGGAAACGGAGGGGAAAAACTGTTTTTT
CDR3 protein: CASSEGNGGEKLFF

CDR3 length: 15
J gene: TRBJ2-3
clone size: few
D gene: TRBD2
V gene: TRBV28
CDR3 DNA: TGTGCCAGCTCTCGGGCTAGCGGGGTCATAGATACGCAGTATTTT
CDR3 protein: CASSRASGVIDTQYF

CDR3 length: 11
J gene: TRBJ1-1
clone size: .
D gene: .
V gene: TRBV28
CDR3 DNA: TGTGCCAGCAGTTTCGCACAGGCGAGTTTCTTT
CDR3 protein: CASSFAQASFF

CDR3 length: 15
J gene: TRBJ2-3
clone size: .
D gene: TRBD1
V gene: TRBV7-3
CDR3 DNA: TGTGCCAGCAGCCTAAGACAGGGTAGCACAGATACGCTGTATTTT
CDR3 protein: CASSLRQGSTDTLYF

CDR3 length: 15
J gene: TRBJ1-1
clone size: .
D gene: .
V gene: TRBV4-3
CDR3 DNA: TGCGCCAGCAGCCAAGATTATCTCGTGTACACTGAAGCTTTCTTT
CDR3 protein: CASSQDYLVYTEAFF

CDR3 length: 14
J gene: TRBJ1-1
clone size: few
D gene: .
V gene: TRBV7-2
CDR3 DNA: TGTGCCAGCAGCCTTAGCACCTTTTTATCTGAAGCTTTCTTT
CDR3 protein: CASSLSTFLSEAFF

CDR3 length: 16
J gene: TRBJ1-2
clone size: .
D gene: .
V gene: TRBV7-2
CDR3 DNA: TGTGCCAGCACTTACAATACCGGGACCCCGAGGAATGGCTACACCTTC
CDR3 protein: CASTYNTGTPRNGYTF

CDR3 length: 15
J gene: TRBJ2-1
clone size: .
D gene: TRBD1
V gene: TRBV7-9
CDR3 DNA: TGTGCCAGCAGCTTAGGAGAGGGGGCCTCTAATGAGCAGTTCTTC
CDR3 protein: CASSLGEGASNEQFF

CDR3 length: 15
J gene: TRBJ1-6
clone size: .
D gene: .
V gene: TRBV19
CDR3 DNA: TGTGCCAGCCTTGACGGAAGCTCCTATAATTCACCCCTCCACTTT
CDR3 protein: CASLDGSSYNSPLHF

CDR3 length: 13
J gene: TRBJ2-4
clone size: few
D gene: .
V gene: TRBV7-9
CDR3 DNA: TGTGCCAGCAGCTTCCAAGCCAAAAACATTCAGTACTTC
CDR3 protein: CASSFQAKNIQYF

CDR3 length: 14
J gene: TRBJ1-4
clone size: .
D gene: TRBD1
V gene: TRBV12-5
CDR3 DNA: TGTGCTAGTGGTCCACAGGGGGCTAATGAAAAACTGTTTTTT
CDR3 protein: CASGPQGANEKLFF

CDR3 length: 12
J gene: TRBJ1-1
clone size: .
D gene: .
V gene: TRBV6-2/TRBV6-3
CDR3 DNA: TGTGCCAGCAGCGAACGGGCGGTGCCAGCTTTCTTT
CDR3 protein: CASSERAVPAFF

CDR3 length: 11
J gene: TRBJ2-1
clone size: many
D gene: .
V gene: TRBV9
CDR3 DNA: TGTGCCAGCAGCGTAGCTAATGAGCAGTTCTTC
CDR3 protein: CASSVANEQFF

CDR3 length: 16
J gene: TRBJ1-2
clone size: .
D gene: TRBD1
V gene: TRBV7-9
CDR3 DNA: TGTGCCAGCAGGAAGCTTAACAGGGGAGCTAACTATGGCTACACCTTC
CDR3 protein: CASRKLNRGANYGYTF

CDR3 length: 14
J gene: TRBJ2-1
clone size: few
D gene: TRBD2
V gene: TRBV10-3
CDR3 DNA: TGTGCCATCACCCTAGCGGGGGAGTACAATGAGCAGTTCTTC
CDR3 protein: CAITLAGEYNEQFF

CDR3 length: 14
J gene: TRBJ1-2
clone size: many
D gene: .
V gene: TRBV4-3
CDR3 DNA: TGCGCCAGCAGCCAAGATCGGTCTAACTATGGCTACACCTTC
CDR3 protein: CASSQDRSNYGYTF

CDR3 length: 15
J gene: TRBJ1-2
clone size: once
D gene: TRBD1
V gene: TRBV5-1
CDR3 DNA: TGCGCCAGCAGCCTAGGGACAGGGGGCGCAAATGGCTACACCTTC
CDR3 protein: CASSLGTGGANGYTF

CDR3 length: 13
J gene: TRBJ2-7
clone size: few
D gene: .
V gene: TRBV20-1
CDR3 DNA: TGCAGTGCTAGTGAAACCAAGTACAATGAGCAGTACTTC
CDR3 protein: CSASETKYNEQYF

CDR3 length: 14
J gene: TRBJ1-2
clone size: .
D gene: .
V gene: TRBV12-3/TRBV12-4
CDR3 DNA: TGTGCCAGCAGTCCGGGACACCGTTACTATGGCTACACCTTC
CDR3 protein: CASSPGHRYYGYTF

CDR3 length: 17
J gene: TRBJ2-7
clone size: .
D gene: TRBD2
V gene: TRBV13
CDR3 DNA: TGTGCCAGCAGCTTAGGCCTCGTAGCGGGGGATTCCTACGAGCAGTACTTC
CDR3 protein: CASSLGLVAGDSYEQYF

CDR3 length: 19
J gene: TRBJ1-4
clone size: .
D gene: .
V gene: TRBV11-2
CDR3 DNA: TGTGCCAGCAGCTTCTCTCCCGTGGGGACGGCCGCAACTAATGAAAAACTGTTTTTT
CDR3 protein: CASSFSPVGTAATNEKLFF

CDR3 length: 15
J gene: TRBJ2-1
clone size: .
D gene: TRBD1
V gene: TRBV20-1
CDR3 DNA: TGCAGTGCTAGGGCAGGGACAGAGGTCTACAATGAGCAGTTCTTC
CDR3 protein: CSARAGTEVYNEQFF

CDR3 length: 12
J gene: TRBJ1-1
clone size: .
D gene: TRBD1
V gene: TRBV2
CDR3 DNA: TGTGCCAGTACAAACAGGGGGCCTGAAGCTTTCTTT
CDR3 protein: CASTNRGPEAFF

CDR3 length: 13
J gene: TRBJ2-3
clone size: .
D gene: .
V gene: TRBV30
CDR3 DNA: TGTGCCTGGAGTGCACTTACAGACGCTTCGCAGTATTTT
CDR3 protein: CAWSALTDASQYF

CDR3 length: 14
J gene: TRBJ1-2
clone size: few
D gene: .
V gene: TRBV28
CDR3 DNA: TGTGCCAGCCGGAGGGAGGGGGTTAACTATGGCTACACCTTC
CDR3 protein: CASRREGVNYGYTF

CDR3 length: 12
J gene: TRBJ2-4
clone size: .
D gene: .
V gene: TRBV13
CDR3 DNA: TGTACCAGCAGCTTGGGAACAGCCCAGCAGTACTTC
CDR3 protein: CTSSLGTAQQYF

CDR3 length: 16
J gene: TRBJ2-5
clone size: few
D gene: .
V gene: TRBV10-3
CDR3 DNA: TGTGCCATCAGTGCCGAGGGAGTAGGGTCGAAGGAGACCCAGTACTTC
CDR3 protein: CAISAEGVGSKETQYF

CDR3 length: 16
J gene: TRBJ1-4
clone size: .
D gene: TRBD1
V gene: TRBV20-1
CDR3 DNA: TGCAGTGCTAGAGATTCTTGGACAGGTTCGGAAGAAAAACTGTTTTTT
CDR3 protein: CSARDSWTGSEEKLFF

CDR3 length: 14
J gene: TRBJ2-7
clone size: .
D gene: .
V gene: TRBV4-1
CDR3 DNA: TGCGCCAGCAGCCAAAACCAAAACACCTACGAGCAGTACTTC
CDR3 protein: CASSQNQNTYEQYF

CDR3 length: 15
J gene: TRBJ1-1
clone size: few
D gene: TRBD1
V gene: TRBV29-1
CDR3 DNA: TGCAGCGTGATCCCGACAGGGGGGGGGAACACTGAAGCTTTCTTT
CDR3 protein: CSVIPTGGGNTEAFF

CDR3 length: 13
J gene: TRBJ2-1
clone size: .
D gene: TRBD1
V gene: TRBV5-1
CDR3 DNA: TGCGTCAGCAGCCACCAACAGGGGCATGAGCAGTTCTTC
CDR3 protein: CVSSHQQGHEQFF

CDR3 length: 14
J gene: TRBJ2-5
clone size: .
D gene: TRBD1
V gene: TRBV11-2
CDR3 DNA: TGTGCCAGCAGCTTAACAGGGGATCGGGAGACCCAGTACTTC
CDR3 protein: CASSLTGDRETQYF

CDR3 length: 15
J gene: TRBJ1-1
clone size: .
D gene: TRBD1
V gene: TRBV4-3
CDR3 DNA: TGCGCCAGCAGCCAAGTGGGGACAGGGGAGACTGAAGCTTTCTTT
CDR3 protein: CASSQVGTGETEAFF

CDR3 length: 14
J gene: TRBJ1-1
clone size: few
D gene: .
V gene: TRBV5-1
CDR3 DNA: TGCGCCAGCAGCTTGGAAAGCGGCAATACTGAAGCTTTCTTT
CDR3 protein: CASSLESGNTEAFF